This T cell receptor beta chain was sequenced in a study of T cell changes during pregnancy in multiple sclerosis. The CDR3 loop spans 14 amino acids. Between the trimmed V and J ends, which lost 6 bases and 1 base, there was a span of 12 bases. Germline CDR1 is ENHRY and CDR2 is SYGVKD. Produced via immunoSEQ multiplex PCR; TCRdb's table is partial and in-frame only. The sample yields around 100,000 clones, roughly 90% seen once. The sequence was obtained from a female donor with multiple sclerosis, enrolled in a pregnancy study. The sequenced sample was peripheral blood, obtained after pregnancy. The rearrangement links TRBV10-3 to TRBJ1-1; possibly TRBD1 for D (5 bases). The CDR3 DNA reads TGTGCCATCAGAGCGGGGGTGGGGAACACTGAAGCTTTCTTT. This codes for CAIRAGVGNTEAFF.